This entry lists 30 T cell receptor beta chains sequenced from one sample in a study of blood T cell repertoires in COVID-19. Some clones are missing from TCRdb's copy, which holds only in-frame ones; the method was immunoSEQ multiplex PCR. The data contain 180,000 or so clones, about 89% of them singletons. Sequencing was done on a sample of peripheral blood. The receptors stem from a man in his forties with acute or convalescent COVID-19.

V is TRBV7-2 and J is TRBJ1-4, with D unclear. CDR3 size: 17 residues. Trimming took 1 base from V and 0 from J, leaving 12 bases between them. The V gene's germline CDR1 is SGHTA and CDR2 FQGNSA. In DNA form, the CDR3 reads TGTGCCAGCAGCTTAGAAATTGCGACACCAACTAATGAAAAACTGTTTTTT. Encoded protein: CASSLEIATPTNEKLFF.

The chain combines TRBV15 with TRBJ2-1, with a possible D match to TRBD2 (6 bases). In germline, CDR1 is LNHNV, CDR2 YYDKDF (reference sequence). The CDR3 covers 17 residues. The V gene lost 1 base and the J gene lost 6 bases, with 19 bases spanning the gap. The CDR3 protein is CATSRGASGTSFNEQFF. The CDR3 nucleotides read TGTGCCACCAGCAGAGGGGCTTCGGGGACTTCATTCAATGAGCAGTTCTTC. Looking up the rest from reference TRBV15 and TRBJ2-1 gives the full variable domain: DAMVIQNPRYQVTQFGKPVTLSCSQTLNHNVMYWYQQKSSQAPKLLFHYYDKDFNNEADTPDNFQSRRPNTSFCFLDIRSPGLGDTAMYLCATSRGASGTSFNEQFFGPGTRLTVL.

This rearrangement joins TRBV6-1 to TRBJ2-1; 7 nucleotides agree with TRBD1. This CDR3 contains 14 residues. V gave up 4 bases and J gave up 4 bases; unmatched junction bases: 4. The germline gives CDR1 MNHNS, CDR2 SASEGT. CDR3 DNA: TGTGCCAGCAGTGTCGGGACAGTTTACAATGAGCAGTTCTTC. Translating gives CASSVGTVYNEQFF.

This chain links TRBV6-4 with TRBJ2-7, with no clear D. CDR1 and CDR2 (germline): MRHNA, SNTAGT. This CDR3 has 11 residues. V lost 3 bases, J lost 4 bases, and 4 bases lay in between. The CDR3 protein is CASSDEYEQYF. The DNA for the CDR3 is TGTGCCAGCAGTGATGAGTACGAGCAGTACTTC.

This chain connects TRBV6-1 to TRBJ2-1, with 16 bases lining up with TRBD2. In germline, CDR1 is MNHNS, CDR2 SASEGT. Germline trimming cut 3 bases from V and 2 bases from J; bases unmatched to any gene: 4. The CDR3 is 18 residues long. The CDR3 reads CASSEGLAGGPPYNEQFF. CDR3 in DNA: TGTGCCAGCAGTGAGGGACTAGCGGGGGGGCCCCCCTACAATGAGCAGTTCTTC.

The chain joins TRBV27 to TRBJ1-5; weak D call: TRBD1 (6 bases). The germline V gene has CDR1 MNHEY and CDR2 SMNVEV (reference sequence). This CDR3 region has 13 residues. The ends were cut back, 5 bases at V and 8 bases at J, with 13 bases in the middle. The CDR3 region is CASSPGADEPQHF. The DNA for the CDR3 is TGTGCCAGCAGTCCAGGGGCCGACGAGCCCCAGCATTTT.

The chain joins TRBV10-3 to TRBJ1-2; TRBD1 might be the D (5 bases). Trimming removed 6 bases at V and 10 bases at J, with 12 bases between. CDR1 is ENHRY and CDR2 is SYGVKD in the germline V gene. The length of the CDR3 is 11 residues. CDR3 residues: CAISTSGNYTF. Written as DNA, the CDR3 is TGTGCCATCAGCACATCAGGGAACTACACCTTC.

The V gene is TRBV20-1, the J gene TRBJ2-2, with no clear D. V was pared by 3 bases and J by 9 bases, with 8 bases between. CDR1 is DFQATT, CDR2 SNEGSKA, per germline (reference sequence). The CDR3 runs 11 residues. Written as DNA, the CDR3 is TGCAGTGCTAGTCAGTACCGGGAGCTGTTTTTT. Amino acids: CSASQYRELFF.

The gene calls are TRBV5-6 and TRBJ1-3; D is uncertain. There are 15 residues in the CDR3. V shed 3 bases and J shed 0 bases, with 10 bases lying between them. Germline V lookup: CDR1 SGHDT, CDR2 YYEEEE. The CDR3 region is CASSSLRNSGNTIYF. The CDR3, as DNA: TGTGCCAGCAGCTCTTTGAGGAACTCTGGAAACACCATATATTTT.

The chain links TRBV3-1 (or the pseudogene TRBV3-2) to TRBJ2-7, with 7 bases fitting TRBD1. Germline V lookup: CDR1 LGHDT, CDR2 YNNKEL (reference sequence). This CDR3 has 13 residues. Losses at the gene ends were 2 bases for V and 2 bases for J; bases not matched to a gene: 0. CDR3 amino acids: CASSQTGAYEQYF. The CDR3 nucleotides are TGTGCCAGCAGCCAAACAGGGGCCTACGAGCAGTACTTC.

The CDR3 DNA sequence: TGCGCCAGCAGCCCGGGACAGGGGCTATACGAGCAGTACTTC. This encodes CASSPGQGLYEQYF. This chain uses TRBV5-1 with TRBJ2-7, with TRBD1 identical over 10 bases. With V trimmed by 4 bases and J by 4 bases, 5 bases remained unmatched. Germline V gene sequence: CDR1 SGHRS, CDR2 YFSETQ. The CDR3 spans 14 residues.

The CDR3 loop reads CASSLDTGRGNQPQHF. The CDR3 DNA follows: TGTGCCAGCAGCTTAGATACGGGTAGGGGGAATCAGCCCCAGCATTTT. This chain uses TRBV7-9 with TRBJ1-5; D may be TRBD1 (6 bases). V lost 1 base to trimming and J lost 4 bases, with 14 bases between them. CDR3 size: 16 residues. The germline gives CDR1 SEHNR, CDR2 FQNEAQ (reference sequence).

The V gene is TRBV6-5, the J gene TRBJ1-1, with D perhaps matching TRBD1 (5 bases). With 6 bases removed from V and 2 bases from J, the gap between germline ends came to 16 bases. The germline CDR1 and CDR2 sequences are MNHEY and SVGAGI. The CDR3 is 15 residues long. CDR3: CASSDQWGGNTEAFF. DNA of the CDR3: TGTGCCAGCAGCGATCAATGGGGGGGAAACACTGAAGCTTTCTTT.

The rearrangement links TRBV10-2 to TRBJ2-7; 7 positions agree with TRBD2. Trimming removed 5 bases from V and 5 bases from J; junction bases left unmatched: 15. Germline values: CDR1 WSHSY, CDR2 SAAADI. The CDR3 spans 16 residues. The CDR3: CASSTYGGSSGNEQYF. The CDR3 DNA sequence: TGCGCCAGCAGTACCTACGGGGGGTCCTCCGGCAACGAGCAGTACTTC.

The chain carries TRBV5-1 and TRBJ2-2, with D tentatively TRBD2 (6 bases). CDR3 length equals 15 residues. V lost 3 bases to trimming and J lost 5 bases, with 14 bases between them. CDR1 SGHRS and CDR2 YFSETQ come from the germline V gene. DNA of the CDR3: TGCGCCAGCAGCTGGGCTATCGGAGGGACCGGGGAGCTGTTTTTT. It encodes CASSWAIGGTGELFF.

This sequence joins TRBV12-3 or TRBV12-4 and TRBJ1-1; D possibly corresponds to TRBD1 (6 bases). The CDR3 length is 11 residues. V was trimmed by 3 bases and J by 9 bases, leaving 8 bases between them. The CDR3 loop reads CASSLRGKAFF. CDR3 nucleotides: TGTGCCAGCAGTTTGAGGGGGAAAGCTTTCTTT.

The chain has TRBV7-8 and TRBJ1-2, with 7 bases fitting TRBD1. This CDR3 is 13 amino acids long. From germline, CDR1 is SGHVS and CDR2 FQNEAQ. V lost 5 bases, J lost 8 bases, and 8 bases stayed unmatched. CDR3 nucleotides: TGTGCCAGCAGCCCAGTCAGGGGGTCAGGCTACACCTTC. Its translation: CASSPVRGSGYTF.

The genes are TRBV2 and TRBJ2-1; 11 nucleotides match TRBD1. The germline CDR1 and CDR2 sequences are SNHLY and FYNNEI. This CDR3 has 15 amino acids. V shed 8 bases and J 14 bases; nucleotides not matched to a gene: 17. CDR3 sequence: CASGGTGTGGLGKFF. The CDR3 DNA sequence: TGTGCCAGCGGAGGAACCGGGACAGGGGGGTTAGGAAAGTTCTTC.

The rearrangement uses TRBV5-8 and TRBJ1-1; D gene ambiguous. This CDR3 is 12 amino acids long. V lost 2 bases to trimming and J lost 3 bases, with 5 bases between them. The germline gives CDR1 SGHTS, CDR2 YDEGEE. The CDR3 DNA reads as TGTGCCAGCAGCTTCCTTTACACTGAAGCTTTCTTT. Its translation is CASSFLYTEAFF. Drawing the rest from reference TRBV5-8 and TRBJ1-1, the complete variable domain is EAGVTQSPTHLIKTRGQQATLRCSPISGHTSVYWYQQALGLGLQFLLWYDEGEERNRGNFPPRFSGRQFPNYSSELNVNALELEDSALYLCASSFLYTEAFFGQGTRLTVV.

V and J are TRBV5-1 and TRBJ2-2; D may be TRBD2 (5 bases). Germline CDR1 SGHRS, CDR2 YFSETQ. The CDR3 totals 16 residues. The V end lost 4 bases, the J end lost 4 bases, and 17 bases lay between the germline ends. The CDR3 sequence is CASSLGRIGSTGELFF. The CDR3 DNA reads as TGCGCCAGCAGCCTTGGACGGATAGGGAGCACCGGGGAGCTGTTTTTT.

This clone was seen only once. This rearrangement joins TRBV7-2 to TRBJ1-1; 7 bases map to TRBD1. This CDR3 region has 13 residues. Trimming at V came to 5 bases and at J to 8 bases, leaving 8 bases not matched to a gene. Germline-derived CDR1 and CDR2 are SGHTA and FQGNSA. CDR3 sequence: CASSAGGLGEAFF. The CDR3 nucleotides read TGTGCCAGCAGCGCAGGGGGTCTGGGGGAAGCTTTCTTT.

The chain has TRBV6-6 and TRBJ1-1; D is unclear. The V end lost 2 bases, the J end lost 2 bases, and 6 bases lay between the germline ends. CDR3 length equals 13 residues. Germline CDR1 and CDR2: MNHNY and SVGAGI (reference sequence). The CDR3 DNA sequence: TGTGCCAGCAGTTACGAGGGAAACACTGAAGCTTTCTTT. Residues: CASSYEGNTEAFF.

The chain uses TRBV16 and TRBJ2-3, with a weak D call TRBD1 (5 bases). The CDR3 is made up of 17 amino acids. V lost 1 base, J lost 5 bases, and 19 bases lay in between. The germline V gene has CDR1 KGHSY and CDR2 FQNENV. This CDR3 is CASSQFTGPGSVDTQYF. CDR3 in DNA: TGTGCCAGCAGCCAATTCACTGGGCCAGGGTCGGTAGATACGCAGTATTTT.

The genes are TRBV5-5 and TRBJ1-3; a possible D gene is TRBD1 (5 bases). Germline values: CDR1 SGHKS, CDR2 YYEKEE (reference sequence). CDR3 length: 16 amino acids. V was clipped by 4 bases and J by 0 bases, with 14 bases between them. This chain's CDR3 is CASSLTGGSSGNTIYF. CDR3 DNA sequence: TGTGCCAGCAGCCTAACGGGGGGGAGCTCTGGAAACACCATATATTTT.

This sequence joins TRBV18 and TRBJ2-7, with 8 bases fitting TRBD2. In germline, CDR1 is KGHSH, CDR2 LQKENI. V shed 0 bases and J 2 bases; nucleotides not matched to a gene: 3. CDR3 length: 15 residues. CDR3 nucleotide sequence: TGTGCCAGCTCACCACCGAGCGGGGGCCCCTACGAGCAGTACTTC. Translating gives CASSPPSGGPYEQYF.

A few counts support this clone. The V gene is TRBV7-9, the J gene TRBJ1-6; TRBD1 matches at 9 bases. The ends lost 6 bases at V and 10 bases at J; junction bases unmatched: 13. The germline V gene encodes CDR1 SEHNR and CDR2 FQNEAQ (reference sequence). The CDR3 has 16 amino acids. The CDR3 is CASRPYGTGKFSPLHF. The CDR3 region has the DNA TGTGCCAGCAGGCCTTATGGGACAGGGAAATTCTCACCCCTCCACTTT. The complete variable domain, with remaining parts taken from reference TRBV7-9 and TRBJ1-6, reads DTGVSQNPRHKITKRGQNVTFRCDPISEHNRLYWYRQTLGQGPEFLTYFQNEAQLEKSRLLSDRFSAERPKGSFSTLEIQRTEQGDSAMYLCASRPYGTGKFSPLHFGNGTRLTVT.

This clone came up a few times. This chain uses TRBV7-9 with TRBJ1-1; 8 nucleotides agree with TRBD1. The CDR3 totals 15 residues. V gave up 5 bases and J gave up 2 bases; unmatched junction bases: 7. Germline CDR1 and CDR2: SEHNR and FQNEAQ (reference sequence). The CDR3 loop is CASSPRTGINTEAFF. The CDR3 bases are TGTGCCAGCAGCCCGAGGACAGGGATAAACACTGAAGCTTTCTTT.

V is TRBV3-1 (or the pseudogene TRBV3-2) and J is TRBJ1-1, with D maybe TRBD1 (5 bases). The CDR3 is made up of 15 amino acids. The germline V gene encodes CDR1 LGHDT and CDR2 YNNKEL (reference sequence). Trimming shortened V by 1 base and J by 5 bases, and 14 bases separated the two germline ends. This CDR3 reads CASSQVFGALTEAFF. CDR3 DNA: TGTGCCAGCAGCCAAGTATTTGGGGCGCTAACTGAAGCTTTCTTT.

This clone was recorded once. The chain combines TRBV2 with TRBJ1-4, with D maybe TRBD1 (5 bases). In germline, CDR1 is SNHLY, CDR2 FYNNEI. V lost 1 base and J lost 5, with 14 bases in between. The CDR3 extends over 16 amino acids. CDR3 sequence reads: CASSEGYRLGNEKLFF. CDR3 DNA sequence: TGTGCCAGCAGTGAAGGGTACAGGTTGGGGAATGAAAAACTGTTTTTT.

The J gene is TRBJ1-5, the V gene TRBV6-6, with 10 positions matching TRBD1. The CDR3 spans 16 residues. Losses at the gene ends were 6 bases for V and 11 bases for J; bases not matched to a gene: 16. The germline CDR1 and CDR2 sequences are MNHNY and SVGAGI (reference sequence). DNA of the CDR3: TGTGCCAGCAGACCACAAACCGGGACAGGGGTCCCATCCCAGCATTTT. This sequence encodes CASRPQTGTGVPSQHF.